These 4 T cell receptor beta chains were all obtained from the same sample, sequenced in a study of T cell repertoires in cytomegalovirus infection (dated by TCRdb to the late 2010s). For sequencing, an Illumina HiSeq 1500 was employed. TCRdb applied fastp at Q25 and MiXCR to the public reads, then kept only in-frame beta chains. Entries are consolidated by CDR3 protein sequence, retaining the most common genes and DNA. For this sample the table gives roughly 180,000 distinct CDR3 sequences, of which roughly 17% were detected only once. The biggest ten clones account for under 30% of the sample. The sample comprised CD8+ T cells from PBMCs. These receptors were collected from a human donor in good health (CMV status not recorded). Some clones in this sample may be carry-over from other donors' samples.

CDR3 DNA sequence: TGTGCCAGCAGTGAACCCCACGCCAAAAACATTCAGTACTTC. Translation gives CASSEPHAKNIQYF. The chain joins TRBV2 to TRBJ2-4; D uncertain. V lost 2 bases to trimming and J lost 1 base, with 6 bases between them. Germline V gene sequence: CDR1 SNHLY, CDR2 FYNNEI. CDR3 length: 14 residues.

The chain joins TRBV28 to TRBJ1-6; D remains unclear. Germline assignment: CDR1 MDHEN and CDR2 SYDVKM. Trimming took off 3 bases at V and 6 bases at J, with 12 bases between the two ends. The CDR3 totals 15 residues. CDR3 loop: CASSLTAAINSPLHF. DNA of the CDR3: TGTGCCAGCAGTTTGACGGCAGCCATTAATTCACCCCTCCACTTT. The variable domain in full, completed from reference TRBV28 and TRBJ1-6, reads DVKVTQSSRYLVKRTGEKVFLECVQDMDHENMFWYRQDPGLGLRLIYFSYDVKMKEKGDIPEGYSVSREKKERFSLILESASTNQTSMYLCASSLTAAINSPLHFGNGTRLTVT.

The chain uses TRBV28 and TRBJ2-2; TRBD1 aligns across 8 bases. The CDR3 length is 18 residues. Per germline, CDR1 MDHEN and CDR2 SYDVKM. Unmatched junction bases numbered 12, after V lost 6 bases and J lost 0 bases. The CDR3 DNA follows: TGTGCCAGCAGCCGCACCGGGACAGGACTCGCGAACACCGGGGAGCTGTTTTTT. Amino acid sequence: CASSRTGTGLANTGELFF.

The rearrangement links TRBV7-9 to TRBJ2-3, with 7 bases fitting TRBD2. The V segment lost 3 bases and the J segment 5 bases; nucleotides outside the gene matches: 5. Looked up from germline, CDR1 is SEHNR and CDR2 is FQNEAQ (reference sequence). This CDR3 has 14 residues. In DNA form, the CDR3 reads TGTGCCAGCAGCTTCGGGGGGTCCGAAGATACGCAGTATTTT. This gives the protein CASSFGGSEDTQYF.